The text below deals with one TCR beta chain. A junction end diverges from the germline sequence, so it may reflect a read error. TCRdb re-called the 5' RACE reads through MiXCR, storing one row per CDR3 protein. The sample holds some 350,000 distinct CDR3 sequences, 6.2% seen once. The data derive from a study of T cells after yellow fever vaccination. Germline CDR1 DFQATT, CDR2 SNEGSKA (reference sequence). The CDR3 spans 17 residues. This receptor was taken from a man aged 25 to 40 who received the YFV17D yellow fever vaccine. This specimen was PBMCs, taken 5 days after the yellow fever booster vaccination. V and J are TRBV20-1 and TRBJ2-1; perhaps D is TRBD1 or TRBD2 (6 bases each). The CDR3 spells CCASAYLLAAGDGEQFF. The CDR3 nucleotides read TGCTGTGCTAGCGCATACCTACTAGCCGCAGGGGACGGTGAGCAGTTCTTC.